A selection of T cell receptor beta chains follows, all from one sample in a study of cytotoxic CD8 clonotypes in ibrutinib-treated CLL. Data came from immunoSEQ multiplex PCR; TCRdb stores just in-frame clones and leaves some out. The sample comprises about 140,000 clones, approximately 90% of which are singletons, and 10% to 14% rests with the top ten. Sample: PBMCs, taken after 12 months of ibrutinib treatment. These receptors were collected from a human donor with chronic lymphocytic leukemia. CDR3s include the opening cysteine and the closing phenylalanine or tryptophan. D genes are given only for firm matches. Size is omitted from some rows. Given values are once, few, many or a class for expanded clones.

j_call,v_call,d_call,clone_size,cdr3_aa,cdr3_nt
TRBJ1-3,TRBV27,-,once,CASKPVGTGNTIYF,TGTGCCAGCAAACCTGTTGGTACGGGAAACACCATATATTTT
TRBJ1-2,TRBV5-1,-,-,CASSFRGSGGYTF,TGCGCCAGCAGCTTCAGGGGTTCGGGAGGCTACACCTTC
TRBJ2-1,TRBV4-3,TRBD2,once,CASSQDWAGGLNNEQFF,TGCGCCAGCAGCCAAGATTGGGCGGGAGGGCTCAACAATGAGCAGTTCTTC
TRBJ2-7,TRBV27,-,-,CASSLKPSGTRGWEQYF,TGTGCCAGCTCCCTTAAGCCTTCCGGGACACGGGGTTGGGAGCAGTACTTC
TRBJ2-7,TRBV2,TRBD2,-,CASSDWLAGSEQYF,TGTGCCAGCAGTGATTGGCTAGCGGGAAGCGAGCAGTACTTC
TRBJ2-7,TRBV11-2,-,-,CASSLDFTGEQYF,TGTGCCAGCAGCTTAGATTTCACGGGTGAGCAGTACTTC
TRBJ2-7,TRBV19,-,-,CASSRNSFSYEQYF,TGTGCCAGTAGTAGGAACAGCTTCTCCTACGAGCAGTACTTC
TRBJ1-4,TRBV5-1,-,-,CASSLDGPEKLFF,TGCGCCAGCAGCTTGGATGGGCCTGAAAAACTGTTTTTT
TRBJ2-7,TRBV7-9,-,-,CASSLVGRSYEQYF,TGTGCCAGCAGCTTAGTGGGCAGATCCTACGAGCAGTACTTC
TRBJ2-1,TRBV28,-,once,CASVRNNEQFF,TGTGCCAGCGTTCGGAACAATGAGCAGTTCTTC
TRBJ1-3,TRBV7-8,-,-,CASSDGTPGNTIYF,TGTGCCAGCAGCGATGGGACTCCTGGAAACACCATATATTTT
TRBJ1-5,TRBV6-6,TRBD1,-,CASSIIGGQPQHF,TGTGCCAGCAGTATCATAGGGGGCCAGCCCCAGCATTTT
TRBJ1-5,TRBV18,TRBD1,-,CASSPGTGHNQPQHF,TGTGCCAGCTCACCCGGGACAGGCCACAATCAGCCCCAGCATTTT
TRBJ2-7,TRBV6-5,TRBD2,-,CASRKASGKNEQYF,TGTGCCAGCAGGAAGGCTAGCGGGAAGAACGAGCAGTACTTC
TRBJ2-1,TRBV5-4,-,-,CASSLGGKAYNEQFF,TGTGCCAGCAGCTTGGGGGGGAAAGCCTACAATGAGCAGTTCTTC
TRBJ1-5,TRBV30,-,-,CAWSVTRNQPQHF,TGTGCCTGGAGTGTAACCCGCAATCAGCCCCAGCATTTT
TRBJ2-3,TRBV20-1,-,-,CSAAIIDTQYF,TGCAGTGCCGCGATAATAGATACGCAGTATTTT
TRBJ1-5,TRBV4-1,-,-,CASSLAPGKTNQPQHF,TGCGCCAGCAGCCTCGCTCCGGGGAAGACAAATCAGCCCCAGCATTTT
TRBJ2-7,TRBV30,TRBD2,-,CACRTSGYEQYF,TGTGCCTGCCGGACTAGCGGTTACGAGCAGTACTTC
TRBJ2-1,TRBV7-3,TRBD2,-,CASSLGLAGGGEQFF,TGTGCCAGCAGCCTGGGACTAGCGGGAGGCGGTGAGCAGTTCTTC
TRBJ2-1,TRBV2,TRBD1,-,CASKNRQGDFNEQFF,TGTGCCAGCAAAAACAGACAGGGCGATTTCAATGAGCAGTTCTTC
TRBJ2-7,TRBV28,-,few,CASISASYEQYF,TGTGCCAGCATTAGCGCCTCCTACGAGCAGTACTTC
TRBJ1-5,TRBV28,-,-,CASSLPDRPNQPQHF,TGTGCCAGCAGTTTACCGGACAGACCGAATCAGCCCCAGCATTTT
TRBJ2-1,TRBV30,-,-,CAWSVRRSGNEQFF,TGTGCCTGGAGTGTACGTAGGAGCGGGAATGAGCAGTTCTTC
TRBJ2-2,TRBV7-2,-,once,CASSLVHSGELFF,TGTGCCAGCAGCTTAGTTCACTCCGGGGAGCTGTTTTTT
TRBJ1-2,TRBV9,TRBD1,-,CASSAQAVGTGNGYTF,TGTGCCAGCAGCGCTCAAGCGGTGGGGACAGGGAACGGCTACACCTTC
TRBJ2-3,TRBV19,-,-,CASSIYQGMVDTQYF,TGTGCCAGTAGCATCTATCAGGGGATGGTGGATACGCAGTATTTT
TRBJ1-2,TRBV2,TRBD1,-,CASSGFRDSIYGYTF,TGTGCCAGCAGTGGTTTTCGGGACAGCATTTATGGCTACACCTTC
TRBJ2-7,TRBV2,-,once,CASSGREQYF,TGTGCCAGCAGTGGTCGGGAGCAGTACTTC
TRBJ1-1,TRBV11-2,-,-,CASSLLVVGTEAFF,TGTGCCAGCAGCTTATTGGTTGTAGGTACTGAAGCTTTCTTT
TRBJ2-7,TRBV29-1,TRBD1,-,CSVVSGQAYEQYF,TGCAGCGTTGTTTCCGGACAGGCCTACGAGCAGTACTTC
TRBJ2-2,TRBV7-9,-,-,CASSREAPFTGELFF,TGTGCCAGCAGCAGAGAGGCCCCGTTCACCGGGGAGCTGTTTTTT
TRBJ1-2,TRBV29-1,-,-,CSVVEGTNYGYTF,TGCAGCGTTGTGGAGGGAACTAACTATGGCTACACCTTC
TRBJ2-1,TRBV18,-,few,CASSPLFDQTGDEQFF,TGTGCCAGCTCACCACTCTTTGATCAGACGGGGGATGAGCAGTTCTTC
TRBJ2-7,TRBV6-4,-,-,CASSVNEQYF,TGTGCCAGCAGTGTTAACGAGCAGTACTTC
TRBJ2-7,TRBV28,TRBD2,once,CASSLWTSGRSYEQYF,TGTGCCAGCAGTTTGTGGACTAGCGGGAGGAGCTACGAGCAGTACTTC
TRBJ2-7,TRBV6-6,-,-,CASSYLEAGTHEQYF,TGTGCCAGCAGTTACTTAGAGGCGGGGACCCACGAGCAGTACTTC
TRBJ2-7,TRBV27,-,-,CASSFSGTLKNEQYF,TGTGCCAGCAGTTTCTCCGGGACTCTCAAGAACGAGCAGTACTTC
TRBJ2-7,TRBV6-1,-,-,CASSEVAGEIVYEQYF,TGTGCCAGCAGTGAGGTAGCAGGGGAAATAGTCTACGAGCAGTACTTC
TRBJ1-4,TRBV28,-,once,CASSSSGIGEKLFF,TGTGCCAGCAGTTCTTCAGGGATTGGGGAAAAACTGTTTTTT
TRBJ2-3,TRBV7-9,TRBD2,-,CASQNRGGGFTDTQYF,TGTGCCAGCCAAAATCGGGGGGGAGGATTCACAGATACGCAGTATTTT
TRBJ2-2,TRBV5-6,-,-,CASSKDSGTGELFF,TGTGCCAGCAGCAAGGACTCGGGCACCGGGGAGCTGTTTTTT
TRBJ2-2,TRBV19,-,few,CASSSEGIELFF,TGTGCCAGTAGTTCCGAGGGTATAGAGCTGTTTTTT
TRBJ2-7,TRBV5-6,-,-,CASSLAGEQYF,TGTGCCAGCAGCTTGGCCGGCGAGCAGTACTTC
TRBJ2-7,TRBV10-3,TRBD1,-,CAINPGQGGEQYF,TGTGCCATCAATCCGGGACAGGGCGGCGAGCAGTACTTC
TRBJ1-1,TRBV27,-,-,CASSGLNTEAFF,TGTGCCAGCAGTGGGCTGAACACTGAAGCTTTCTTT
TRBJ2-1,TRBV4-1,-,-,CASSQEGVLAYNEQFF,TGCGCCAGCAGCCAAGAAGGGGTGTTGGCCTACAATGAGCAGTTCTTC
TRBJ2-3,TRBV11-3,TRBD2,-,CASSPGKREFTDTQYF,TGTGCCAGCAGCCCTGGAAAGCGGGAGTTCACAGATACGCAGTATTTT
TRBJ2-2,TRBV5-4,TRBD1,-,CASSFDRVAGELFF,TGTGCCAGCAGTTTTGACAGGGTCGCCGGGGAGCTGTTTTTT
TRBJ2-2,TRBV19,-,-,CASSISGGAVNTGELFF,TGTGCCAGTAGTATATCCGGGGGCGCGGTGAACACCGGGGAGCTGTTTTTT
TRBJ2-4,TRBV28,-,-,CASSQTALTGRAQIAKNIQYF,TGTGCCAGCAGTCAAACCGCTCTCACAGGGAGAGCGCAAATAGCCAAAAACATTCAGTACTTC
TRBJ2-4,TRBV25-1,-,-,CASSETKEMGIQYF,TGTGCCAGCAGTGAAACAAAGGAAATGGGCATTCAGTACTTC
TRBJ2-3,TRBV7-9,-,-,CASSGQGGLTDTQYF,TGTGCCAGCAGCGGCCAGGGGGGACTTACAGATACGCAGTATTTT
TRBJ2-7,TRBV30,TRBD2,-,CAWRTSGSSYEQYF,TGTGCCTGGAGAACTAGCGGGAGTTCCTACGAGCAGTACTTC
TRBJ2-7,TRBV2,-,-,CAKLPLPAGEQYF,TGTGCCAAACTCCCCCTGCCAGCCGGCGAGCAGTACTTC
TRBJ2-5,TRBV4-3,-,-,CASSQDHGAGETQYF,TGCGCCAGCAGCCAAGATCACGGGGCGGGAGAGACCCAGTACTTC
TRBJ2-1,TRBV7-2,TRBD1,-,CASSYRDRGRNEQFF,TGTGCCAGCAGCTACCGGGACAGGGGTCGGAATGAGCAGTTCTTC